The 18 T cell receptor beta chains reported below all come from one sample, sequenced in a study of vaccination and CD4 T cells after COVID-19. Regarding treatment: roughly 10-day PBMC culture with coronavirus spike peptide pools or control peptides (ViraFEST assay). The antigens for these receptors are not known. Cultured CD4+ T cells had their DNA profiled by the Oncomine TCR Beta short-read assay. Using its own MiXCR run on the PCR reads, TCRdb lists one record per CDR3 protein. Found here are some 9,200 distinct CDR3 sequences, over 30% of them singletons; the top ten hold more than 15%. The sequenced material came from CD4+ T cells from blood, cultured in vitro. Receptors were obtained from a human donor who had recovered from COVID-19.

This clonotype came up a few times. The rearrangement uses TRBV6-5 and TRBJ1-2; TRBD1 matches at 8 bases. With 4 bases clipped from V and 7 bases from J, the junction kept 8 bases outside the gene matches. From germline, CDR1 is MNHEY and CDR2 SVGAGI. The CDR3 sequence is 14 residues long. The CDR3 loop reads CASSSSGQGGGYTF. The CDR3 DNA sequence: TGTGCCAGCAGTTCCTCCGGACAGGGCGGTGGCTACACCTTC.

The chain joins TRBV12-3 or TRBV12-4 to TRBJ2-1; D not resolved. The CDR3 covers 16 residues. Trimming cost V 6 bases and J 0 bases, with 15 bases left between them. In nucleotides, the CDR3 is TGTGCCAGCAGCCCCCACAGTTTCAGCTCCTACAATGAGCAGTTCTTC. It translates to CASSPHSFSSYNEQFF.

This clonotype was counted between two and nine times. The chain combines TRBV20-1 with TRBJ1-6; D remains ambiguous. The CDR3 contains 13 residues. Looked up from germline, CDR1 is DFQATT and CDR2 is SNEGSKA (reference sequence). The ends were cut back, 3 bases at V and 7 bases at J, with 10 bases in the middle. The CDR3 coding sequence is TGCAGTGCTAGGAGGGCTGAGAATTCACCCCTCCACTTT. Amino acid sequence: CSARRAENSPLHF.

This chain joins TRBV6-5 and TRBJ1-6; D is possibly TRBD1 (5 bases). From germline, CDR1 is MNHEY and CDR2 SVGAGI. The CDR3 runs to 15 residues. V was shortened by 4 bases and J by 9 bases, with 16 bases between the two germline ends. The CDR3: CASSSGPGRGSPLHF. In DNA, the CDR3 is TGTGCCAGCAGTTCTGGGCCTGGAAGGGGTTCACCCCTCCACTTT.

The J gene is TRBJ1-1, the V gene TRBV10-3; tentatively, D is TRBD1 (6 bases). V lost 10 bases and J lost 5, with 23 bases in between. This CDR3 has 15 amino acids. CDR1 is ENHRY and CDR2 is SYGVKD in the germline V gene. CDR3 nucleotides: TGTGCCACCACCGATAGGGCAGGGACATATACTGAAGCTTTCTTT. As protein: CATTDRAGTYTEAFF.

This clonotype was found a few times. The chain joins TRBV6-2 or TRBV6-3 to TRBJ2-5, with a possible D match to TRBD2 (5 bases). This CDR3 is built from 17 residues. The V end was cut by 1 base, the J end by 3 bases, with 18 bases between. CDR1 and CDR2 (germline): MNHEY, SVGEGT. CDR3 sequence: CASSYLRTVGRKETQYF. The CDR3 nucleotides are TGTGCCAGCAGTTACTTGAGGACGGTGGGGAGAAAAGAGACCCAGTACTTC.

This chain uses TRBV30 with TRBJ2-3, with 9 bases fitting TRBD2. J lost 6 bases, V lost 3 bases, and 7 bases had no gene match. Germline CDR1 is GTSNPN and CDR2 is SVGIG (reference sequence). The CDR3 runs 14 residues. CDR3: CAWSWAGGGDTQYF. The CDR3 DNA follows: TGTGCCTGGAGCTGGGCGGGGGGGGGGGATACGCAGTATTTT.

The V call is TRBV19, the J call TRBJ2-3; 11 bases fit TRBD1. V shed 1 base, J shed 5 bases, and the junction held 5 bases outside the gene matches. This CDR3 comprises 16 residues. CDR1 is LNHDA, CDR2 SQIVND, per germline (reference sequence). CDR3: CASSIAGTGGQDTQYF. DNA for the CDR3: TGTGCCAGTAGTATAGCAGGGACAGGGGGTCAAGATACGCAGTATTTT.

The chain recombines TRBV7-8 with TRBJ2-2; D remains ambiguous. The CDR3 has 15 residues. With 4 bases removed from V and 7 bases from J, the gap between germline ends came to 16 bases. Germline loops: CDR1 SGHVS, CDR2 FQNEAQ. CDR3 loop: CASSSTWGSSGELFF. CDR3 DNA: TGTGCCAGCAGCTCTACCTGGGGTTCGAGCGGGGAGCTGTTTTTT.

This sequence joins TRBV25-1 and TRBJ1-2, with D uncertain. The CDR3 spans 14 residues. V was trimmed by 3 bases and J by 4 bases, leaving 12 bases between them. Germline values: CDR1 MGHDK, CDR2 SYGVNS. CDR3 amino acids: CASSDVGVTYGYTF. The CDR3 DNA is TGTGCCAGCAGTGATGTCGGGGTCACCTATGGCTACACCTTC.

Here the CDR3 reads CASSSRPGQGLYEQFF. CDR3 in DNA: TGTGCCAGCAGCTCGCGACCGGGACAGGGTTTGTATGAGCAGTTCTTC. J is TRBJ2-1 and V is TRBV7-2, with 9 bases aligning to TRBD1. This CDR3 comprises 16 residues. J lost 8 bases, V lost 4 bases, and 12 bases had no gene match. Germline values: CDR1 SGHTA, CDR2 FQGNSA.

A few counts support this clonotype. The chain couples TRBV5-1 to TRBJ1-1, with D maybe TRBD1 (6 bases). CDR1 is SGHRS, CDR2 YFSETQ, per germline. Trimming removed 2 bases from V and 1 base from J, with 12 bases in between. The CDR3 is 15 amino acids. The CDR3 DNA reads as TGCGCCAGCAGCTTCCGGGACACAGCGAACACTGAAGCTTTCTTT. Translating it yields CASSFRDTANTEAFF.

The CDR3 reads CASSQGFRGLNTEAFF. The CDR3 DNA sequence: TGTGCCAGCAGCCAAGGATTCCGCGGATTGAACACTGAAGCTTTCTTT. V and J are TRBV3-1 and TRBJ1-1; D unclear. The germline V gene encodes CDR1 LGHDT and CDR2 YNNKEL (reference sequence). This CDR3 region has 16 residues. Trimming took off 1 base at V and 0 bases at J, with 12 bases between the two ends.

This clonotype has a handful of counts. The rearrangement uses TRBV6-1 and TRBJ1-1, with TRBD1 identical over 9 bases. The CDR3 covers 14 residues. The ends lost 4 bases at V and 1 base at J; junction bases unmatched: 1. The germline gives CDR1 MNHNS, CDR2 SASEGT. The CDR3 DNA reads TGTGCCAGCAGTGTGACAGGGGGGAACACTGAAGCTTTCTTT. This gives the protein CASSVTGGNTEAFF.

This rearrangement joins TRBV2 to TRBJ1-2, with D possibly matching TRBD1 (5 bases). The germline gives CDR1 SNHLY, CDR2 FYNNEI. The CDR3 covers 14 residues. V lost 4 bases and J 3 bases, leaving 12 bases between the germline ends. CDR3 residues: CASSAGIRDYGYTF. CDR3 sequence (DNA): TGTGCCAGCAGTGCGGGAATCAGGGACTATGGCTACACCTTC.

The chain is built from TRBV5-1 and TRBJ1-6, with 8 bases identical to TRBD1. The CDR3 has 14 residues. Germline CDR1 reads SGHRS; CDR2 reads YFSETQ. V lost 3 bases to trimming and J lost 6 bases; unmatched junction nucleotides: 2. The CDR3 DNA is TGCGCCAGCAGCTGGGGACAGGCTAATTCACCCCTCCACTTT. It yields the protein CASSWGQANSPLHF.

This clonotype appeared once. The V gene is TRBV20-1, the J gene TRBJ1-1; D may be TRBD1 (5 bases). Trimming cost V 7 bases and J 2 bases, with 11 bases left between them. The CDR3 length is 12 residues. In germline, CDR1 is DFQATT, CDR2 SNEGSKA (reference sequence). CDR3 region: CSVLDSNTEAFF. For the CDR3, the DNA is TGCAGTGTTTTAGACAGCAACACTGAAGCTTTCTTT.

V and J are TRBV5-4 and TRBJ2-3; 13 nucleotides align to TRBD2. V shed 0 bases, J shed 2 bases, and the junction held 12 bases outside the gene matches. The CDR3 contains 20 residues. Germline CDR1 SGHNT, CDR2 YYREEE (reference sequence). The CDR3: CASSLALGLAGASPTDTQYF. The CDR3 coding sequence is TGTGCCAGCAGCTTGGCCCTAGGACTAGCGGGGGCCTCCCCCACAGATACGCAGTATTTT.